This T cell receptor beta chain was captured by sequencing in a study of vaccination and CD4 T cells after COVID-19 (dated by TCRdb to between 2021 and 2023). Turning to the overall study: Convalescent patients had a positive SARS-CoV-2 result on nasal swab PCR, and of these patients, fewer than ten had mild disease and one had severe disease. The convalescent cohort comprised six males and four females, including two Hispanic individuals, seven Caucasians, two Asians and one multiracial person. Two doses of either the Pfizer-BioNTech BNT162b2 vaccine (n=8) or the Moderna mRNA-1273 vaccine (n=2) were administered to participants. Post-COVID blood samples were collected from convalescent patients a median of approximately 93 days after diagnosis, with a range of roughly 30 to 161 days. The time from the second vaccine dose to post-vaccine blood sampling had a median of roughly 70 days and ranged from about 12 to 250 days. Three convalescent patients were sampled both early after vaccination (day 14) and late after vaccination (days 161 to 241). The cultures were stimulated with overlapping spike peptide pools from SARS-CoV-2 and from the common cold coronaviruses HCoV-NL63, HCoV-OC43 and HCoV-229E. Control cultures received a CEFX viral epitope pool as the positive control, an HIV-1 Nef peptide pool as the negative control, or no peptide. In roughly 10 COVID-19 convalescent patients and a handful of infection-naive healthy vaccine recipients, the spike-specific CD4+ TCR repertoire before mRNA vaccination was compared with the repertoire after mRNA vaccination.

In regard to this clonotype: What this receptor recognizes is not known. Base qualities are missing; no much larger clone stands one base away.

Results the study describes overall, beyond this receptor: The median count of SARS-CoV-2-reactive clonotypes went up from roughly 21 after infection to 35 to 40 after vaccination, although the change was not significant. Of the vaccine-specific clones in convalescent patients, 304 of 307, or nearly all, reacted only to SARS-CoV-2 spike and did not cross-react with common cold coronaviruses. In convalescent patients, a median approximately 90% of post-vaccine SARS-CoV-2-reactive clones were detected only after vaccination, suggesting vaccine-specific priming. Relatively few convalescent patients were included in the study, and early timepoints after natural infection were not analyzed.

The library was built by means of PCR. At the Johns Hopkins FTIC core, DNA from the cultured CD4+ T cells underwent TCR sequencing with the Oncomine TCR Beta short-read assay. Genomic DNA was extracted from the cultured CD4+ T cells with the QIAamp micro DNA kit. Oncomine TCR Beta libraries from cultured CD4+ T cells were pooled with unique dual indexes and sequenced on an Illumina iSeq 100. In the original analysis: Non-productive sequences were removed, and CDR3s not starting with C, not ending with F or W, or shorter than 7 amino acids were discarded. Antigen-specific clonotypes were identified with the MANAFEST web application by comparing peptide-stimulated wells with reference and other culture wells. For a clone to be called positive, the clone needed an FDR below 0.05, an odds ratio above 5, and a productive frequency above 0.1% in at least two of three replicate wells. A clonotype counted as cross-reactive if it showed significant expansion both in the SARS-CoV-2 spike wells and in at least one common cold coronavirus spike condition. Levenshtein distances (stringdist) and unrooted phylogenetic trees (ape) in R version 3.6.1 were used to assess CDR3 homology. TCRdb's own reprocessing of the public reads used fastp at Q25 and MiXCR and kept productive beta chains. Identical CDR3 protein sequences are pooled into one entry, listed with their most common genes and DNA. TCRdb, rather than the study authors, made the V and J calls. Here the sample has 20,000 to 25,000 distinct CDR3 sequences; 35% to 45% occur a single time. The ten largest clonotypes hold 7.5% to 10% of the sample.

The label giving this sample's time point can be read as: late sampling 161 to 241 days after vaccination in a few convalescent patients. The treatment or condition label, read with the paper, signifies: roughly nine-day PBMC culture with coronavirus spike peptide pools or control peptides (ViraFEST assay). The ViraFEST assay was used in the study, in which antigen-specific T cells were expanded with peptide pools and expanded clonotypes were subsequently identified by TCR sequencing. The positive SARS-CoV-2 PCR tests of the convalescent patients were dated from March to December 2020, before the Alpha, Beta and Delta variants emerged in the United States. PBMCs were cultured at a few million per well in IMDM supplemented with about 5.5% human AB serum and 8.5 to 10 IU/ml IL-2, with about 9 ug/ml peptide pools added. On days 3 and 7, half of the culture medium was replaced with fresh IL-2-containing medium. After approximately 11 days of culture, CD4+ T cells were isolated by negative selection with the EasySep CD4+ T cell isolation kit. Ficoll-Paque Plus gradient centrifugation was used to isolate PBMCs from whole blood, and the isolated PBMCs were then either used fresh or cryopreserved at -140C. In general, triplicate wells were set up for every culture condition.

As encoded in the germline V gene (reference sequence), CDR1 is DFQATT while CDR2 is SNEGSKA. Cut back by 1 base and 7 bases, the V and J ends lie 14 bases apart. The CDR3 sequence holds 13 residues, the cysteine and phenylalanine included. Only the CDR3 portion is preserved as DNA: 39 bases, with reading frame beginning at the first base. Sequences were derived from CD4+ T cells from blood, cultured in vitro, sampled about 7 months after SARS-CoV-2 vaccination. In this chain, TRBV20-1 is recombined with TRBJ2-7; the D gene is unclear. The receptor comes from a human donor who had recovered from COVID-19. CDR3 reads: CSARGQADGEQYF. The nucleotide sequence reads as follows: TGCAGTGCTAGAGGGCAGGCAGATGGGGAGCAGTACTTC.